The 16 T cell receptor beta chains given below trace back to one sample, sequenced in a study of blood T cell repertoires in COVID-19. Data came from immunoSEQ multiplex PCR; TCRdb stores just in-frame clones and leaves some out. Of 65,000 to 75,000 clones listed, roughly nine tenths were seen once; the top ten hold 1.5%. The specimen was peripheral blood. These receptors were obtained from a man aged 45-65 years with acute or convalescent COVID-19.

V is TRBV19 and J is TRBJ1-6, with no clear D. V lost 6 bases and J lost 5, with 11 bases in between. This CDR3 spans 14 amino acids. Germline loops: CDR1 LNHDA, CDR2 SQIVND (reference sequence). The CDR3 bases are TGTGCCAGTAGATATAGAGGCCATAATTCACCCCTCCACTTT. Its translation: CASRYRGHNSPLHF.

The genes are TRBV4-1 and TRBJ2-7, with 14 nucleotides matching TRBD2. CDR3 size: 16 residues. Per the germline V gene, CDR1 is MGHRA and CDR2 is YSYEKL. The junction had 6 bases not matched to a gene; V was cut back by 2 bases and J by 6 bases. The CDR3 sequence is CASSQRGTSGSTEQYF. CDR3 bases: TGCGCCAGCAGCCAAAGAGGGACTAGCGGGAGTACCGAGCAGTACTTC.

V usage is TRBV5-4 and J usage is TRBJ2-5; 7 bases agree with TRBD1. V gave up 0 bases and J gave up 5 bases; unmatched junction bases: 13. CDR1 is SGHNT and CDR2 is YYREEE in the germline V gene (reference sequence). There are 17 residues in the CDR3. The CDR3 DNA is TGTGCCAGCAGCTTGGGAGGCCCCTACAGGGGACGGGAGACCCAGTACTTC. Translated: CASSLGGPYRGRETQYF. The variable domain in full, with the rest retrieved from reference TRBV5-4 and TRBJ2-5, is ETGVTQSPTHLIKTRGQQVTLRCSSQSGHNTVSWYQQALGQGPQFIFQYYREEENGRGNFPPRFSGLQFPNYSSELNVNALELDDSALYLCASSLGGPYRGRETQYFGPGTRLLVL.

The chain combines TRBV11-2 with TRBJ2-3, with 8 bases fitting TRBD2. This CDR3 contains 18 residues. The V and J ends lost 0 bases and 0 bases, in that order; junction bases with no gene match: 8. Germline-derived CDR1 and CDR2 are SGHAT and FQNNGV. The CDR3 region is CASSLEPHSGTSTDTQYF. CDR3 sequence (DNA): TGTGCCAGCAGCTTAGAACCGCATAGCGGGACTAGCACAGATACGCAGTATTTT.

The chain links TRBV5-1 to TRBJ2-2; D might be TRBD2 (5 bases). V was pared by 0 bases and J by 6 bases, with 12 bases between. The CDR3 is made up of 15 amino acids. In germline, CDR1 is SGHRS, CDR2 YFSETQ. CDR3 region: CASSLARSGSGELFF. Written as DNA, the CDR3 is TGCGCCAGCAGCTTGGCCAGAAGCGGATCCGGGGAGCTGTTTTTT.

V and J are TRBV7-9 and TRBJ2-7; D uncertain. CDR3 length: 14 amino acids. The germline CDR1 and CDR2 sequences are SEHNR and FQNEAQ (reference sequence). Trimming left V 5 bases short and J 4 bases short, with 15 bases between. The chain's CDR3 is CASSPRDNTYEQYV. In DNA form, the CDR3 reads TGTGCCAGCAGCCCCCGTGATAACACATACGAGCAGTACGTC.

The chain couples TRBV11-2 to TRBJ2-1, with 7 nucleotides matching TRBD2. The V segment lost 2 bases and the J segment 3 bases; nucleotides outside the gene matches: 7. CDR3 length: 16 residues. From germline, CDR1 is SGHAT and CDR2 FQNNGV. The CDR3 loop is CASSLRASGLYNEQFF. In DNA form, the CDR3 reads TGTGCCAGCAGCTTACGGGCTAGCGGACTCTACAATGAGCAGTTCTTC.

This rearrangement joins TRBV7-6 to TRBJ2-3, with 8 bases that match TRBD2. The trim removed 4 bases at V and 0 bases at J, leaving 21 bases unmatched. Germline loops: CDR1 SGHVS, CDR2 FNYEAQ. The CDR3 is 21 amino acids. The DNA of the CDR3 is TGTGCCAGCAGCTCTAGTCCCCCCCGGGGGGGAGTATTAACTAGCACAGATACGCAGTATTTT. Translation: CASSSSPPRGGVLTSTDTQYF.

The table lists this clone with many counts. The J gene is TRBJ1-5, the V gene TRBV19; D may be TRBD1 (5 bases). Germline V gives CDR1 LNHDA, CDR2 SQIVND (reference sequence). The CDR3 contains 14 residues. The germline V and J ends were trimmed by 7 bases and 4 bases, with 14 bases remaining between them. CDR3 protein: CASTQWPGNQPQHF. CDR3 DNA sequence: TGTGCCAGTACCCAATGGCCAGGGAATCAGCCCCAGCATTTT.

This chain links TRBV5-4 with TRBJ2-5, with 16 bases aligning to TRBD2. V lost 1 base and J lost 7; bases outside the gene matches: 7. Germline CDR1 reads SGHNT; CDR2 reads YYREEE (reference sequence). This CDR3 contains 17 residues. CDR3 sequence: CASSLSGTSGRVVTQYF. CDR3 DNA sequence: TGTGCCAGCAGCTTGTCCGGGACTAGCGGGAGGGTGGTGACCCAGTACTTC. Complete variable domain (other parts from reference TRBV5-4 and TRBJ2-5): ETGVTQSPTHLIKTRGQQVTLRCSSQSGHNTVSWYQQALGQGPQFIFQYYREEENGRGNFPPRFSGLQFPNYSSELNVNALELDDSALYLCASSLSGTSGRVVTQYFGPGTRLLVL.

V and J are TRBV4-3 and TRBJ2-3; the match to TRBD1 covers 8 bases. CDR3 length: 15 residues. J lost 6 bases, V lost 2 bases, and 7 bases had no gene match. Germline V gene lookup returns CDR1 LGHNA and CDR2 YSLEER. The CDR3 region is CASSQNGQGLDTQYF. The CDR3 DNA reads TGCGCCAGCAGCCAAAACGGACAGGGTTTGGATACGCAGTATTTT.

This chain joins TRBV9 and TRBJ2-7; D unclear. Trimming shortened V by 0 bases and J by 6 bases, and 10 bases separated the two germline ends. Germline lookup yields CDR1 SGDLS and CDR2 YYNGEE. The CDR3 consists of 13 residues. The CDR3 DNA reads TGTGCCAGCAGCGTAGGAAGAGAAGCCGAGCAGTACTTC. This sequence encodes CASSVGREAEQYF.

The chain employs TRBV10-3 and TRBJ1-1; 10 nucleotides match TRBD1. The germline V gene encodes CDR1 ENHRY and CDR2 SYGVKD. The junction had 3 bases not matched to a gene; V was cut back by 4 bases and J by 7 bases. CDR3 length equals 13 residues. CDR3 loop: CAISGGQGNEAFF. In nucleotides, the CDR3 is TGTGCCATCAGTGGGGGACAGGGGAATGAAGCTTTCTTT.

CDR3 loop: CASSYRQGGTTGELFF. DNA for the CDR3: TGTGCCAGCAGTTACAGACAGGGAGGTACCACCGGGGAGCTGTTTTTT. This chain joins TRBV6-5 and TRBJ2-2; tentative D call: TRBD1 (7 bases). Germline CDR1 reads MNHEY; CDR2 reads SVGAGI. Trimming left V 2 bases short and J 4 bases short, with 14 bases between. The length of the CDR3 is 16 residues.

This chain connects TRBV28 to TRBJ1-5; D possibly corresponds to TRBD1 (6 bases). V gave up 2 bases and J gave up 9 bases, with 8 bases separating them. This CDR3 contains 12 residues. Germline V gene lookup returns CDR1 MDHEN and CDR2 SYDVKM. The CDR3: CASSLPRGPQHF. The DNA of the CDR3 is TGTGCCAGCAGTTTACCCAGGGGGCCCCAGCATTTT.

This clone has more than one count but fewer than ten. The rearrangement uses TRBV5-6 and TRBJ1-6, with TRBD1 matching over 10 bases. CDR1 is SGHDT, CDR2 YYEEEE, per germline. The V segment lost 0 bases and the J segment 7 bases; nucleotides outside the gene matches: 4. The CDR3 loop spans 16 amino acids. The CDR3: CASSLGQGAGNSPLHF. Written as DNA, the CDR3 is TGTGCCAGCAGCTTGGGACAGGGGGCAGGGAATTCACCCCTCCACTTT.